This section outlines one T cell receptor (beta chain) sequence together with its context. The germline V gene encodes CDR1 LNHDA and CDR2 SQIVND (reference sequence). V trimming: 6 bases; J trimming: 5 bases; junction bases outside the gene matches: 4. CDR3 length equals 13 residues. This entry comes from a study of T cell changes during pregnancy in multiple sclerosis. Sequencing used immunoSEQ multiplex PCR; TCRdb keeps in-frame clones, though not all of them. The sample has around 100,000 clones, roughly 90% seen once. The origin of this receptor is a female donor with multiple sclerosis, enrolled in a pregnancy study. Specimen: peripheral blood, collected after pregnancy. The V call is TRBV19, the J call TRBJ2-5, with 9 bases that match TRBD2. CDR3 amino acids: CASRTRGGETQYF. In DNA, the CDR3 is TGTGCCAGTAGGACGCGGGGGGGGGAGACCCAGTACTTC.